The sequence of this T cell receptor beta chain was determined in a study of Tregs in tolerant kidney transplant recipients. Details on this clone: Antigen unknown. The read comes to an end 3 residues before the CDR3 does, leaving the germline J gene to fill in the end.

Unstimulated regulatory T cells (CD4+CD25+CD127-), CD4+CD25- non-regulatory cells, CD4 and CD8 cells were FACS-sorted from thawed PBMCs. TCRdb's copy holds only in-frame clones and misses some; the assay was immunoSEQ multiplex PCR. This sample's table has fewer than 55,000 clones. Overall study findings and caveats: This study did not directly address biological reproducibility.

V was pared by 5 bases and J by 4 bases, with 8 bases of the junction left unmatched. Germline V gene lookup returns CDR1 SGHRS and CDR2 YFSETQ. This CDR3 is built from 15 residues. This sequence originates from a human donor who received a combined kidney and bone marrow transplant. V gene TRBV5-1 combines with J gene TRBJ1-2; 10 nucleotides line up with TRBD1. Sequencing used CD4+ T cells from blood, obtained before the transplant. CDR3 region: CASSRGQGVGYGYTF. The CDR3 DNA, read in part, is TGCGCCAGCAGTCGCGGACAGGGGGTTGGCTATGGC.